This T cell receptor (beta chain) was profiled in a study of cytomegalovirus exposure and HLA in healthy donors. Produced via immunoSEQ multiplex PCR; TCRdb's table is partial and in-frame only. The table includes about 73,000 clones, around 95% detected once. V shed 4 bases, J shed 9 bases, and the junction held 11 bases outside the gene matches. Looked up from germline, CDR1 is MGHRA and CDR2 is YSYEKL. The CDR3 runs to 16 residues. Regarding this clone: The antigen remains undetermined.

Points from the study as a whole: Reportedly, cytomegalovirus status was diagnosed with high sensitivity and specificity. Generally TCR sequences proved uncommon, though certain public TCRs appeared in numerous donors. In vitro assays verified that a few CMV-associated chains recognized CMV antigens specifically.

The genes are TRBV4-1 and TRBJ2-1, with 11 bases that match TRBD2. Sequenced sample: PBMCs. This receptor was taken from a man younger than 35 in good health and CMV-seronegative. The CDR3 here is CASSLVVAGGQGEQFF. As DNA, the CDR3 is TGCGCCAGCAGCCTTGTCGTAGCGGGGGGGCAGGGTGAGCAGTTCTTC.